Listed below are T cell receptor beta chains from one sample, sequenced in a study of CD8+CD57+ T cells in acquired aplastic anemia. TCRdb redid the calling of the reads with MiXCR, one entry per CDR3 protein. The sample lists 250,000 to 350,000 distinct CDR3 sequences; 45% to 65% were seen once. Input material: sorted CD4+, CD8+, or CD8+CD57+ T cells (not recorded which) from PBMCs. These receptors came from a human donor with aplastic anemia. CDR3s include the opening cysteine and the closing phenylalanine or tryptophan.

.,TRBV7-3,17,CASSEGSGGNPGDIQYF
TRBJ2-7,TRBV20-1,15,CSASLGAGVGHEQYF
TRBJ1-2,TRBV29-1,13,CSVTGGWDYGYTF
TRBJ2-3,TRBV7-3,13,CASSDLGTDTQYF
TRBJ1-4,TRBV10-3,15,CAIAKSGTGNEKLFF
TRBJ1-1,TRBV7-9,15,CASSSPPGLGTEAFF
TRBJ2-6,TRBV27,18,CASSVQGADLSGANVLTF
TRBJ1-1,TRBV7-9,13,CASSPGTGRRAFF
TRBJ1-2,TRBV19,13,CASSINGASGYTF
TRBJ1-6,TRBV5-6,15,CASGPRDIWDSPLHF
TRBJ2-2,TRBV20-1,15,CSASVGTSGTGELFF
TRBJ1-2,TRBV7-9,16,CASSLDREVANYGYTF
TRBJ2-7,TRBV12-5,15,CASGLGTGVIYEQYF
TRBJ1-5,TRBV20-1,15,CSARDLGRPREPQHF
TRBJ1-2,TRBV7-6,16,CASSLLGYSRSDGYTF
TRBJ2-5,TRBV20-1,13,CSALPRRGQPQYF
TRBJ1-2,TRBV15,15,CATRTSQNSGYGYTF
TRBJ1-3,TRBV3-1,14,CASSRKMNGNTIYF
TRBJ1-6,TRBV15,15,CATSREGRDNSPLHF
TRBJ2-2,TRBV2,15,CASRLGLAGTEELFF
TRBJ1-2,TRBV6-5,12,CASSLDGYGYTF
TRBJ1-2,TRBV6-1,12,CASSEGGSGYTF
TRBJ1-1,TRBV5-8,14,CASSAGVMNTEAFF
TRBJ2-7,TRBV20-1,16,CSARSLGGGGAYEQYF
TRBJ2-1,TRBV29-1,13,CSGRSSSYNEQFF
TRBJ1-4,TRBV2,15,CASRKSGTDNEKLFF
TRBJ2-3,TRBV20-1,17,CSARGDLGRGGLDTQYF
TRBJ1-4,TRBV29-1,15,CSVRSTGFYDEKLFF
TRBJ1-6,TRBV11-1,17,CASSLAWGVSDNSPLHF
TRBJ1-1,TRBV5-1,16,CASRNETRGANTEAFF
TRBJ1-2,TRBV19,11,CASSIAGGYTF
TRBJ2-7,TRBV6-1,16,CASSEVGTGDYYEQYF
TRBJ2-7,TRBV20-1,13,CSAPGTAAYEQYF
TRBJ2-3,TRBV7-2,16,CASSLAGTRGTDTQYF
TRBJ2-5,TRBV20-1,17,CSARAERGVAGAETQYF
TRBJ1-2,TRBV15,16,CATSADQGARVYGYTF
TRBJ1-2,TRBV29-1,12,CSALGGGGGYTF
TRBJ2-5,TRBV9,17,CASSVGSGGTVQETQYF
TRBJ2-7,TRBV15,13,CATSKGRGGEQYF
TRBJ1-5,TRBV6-1,17,CASSTGSGPYSNQPQHF
TRBJ2-7,TRBV5-1,16,CASSLGGGVTSYEQYF
TRBJ1-6,TRBV2,15,CASQTLDRVGSPLHF
TRBJ2-3,TRBV20-1,16,CSARGLAGGTTDTQYF
TRBJ2-7,TRBV7-8,16,CASSRTASQGNHEQYF
TRBJ1-2,TRBV10-1,14,CASSEVDFLYGYTF
TRBJ1-4,TRBV2,14,CASSDGTTNEKLFF
TRBJ2-1,TRBV7-9,15,CASSLVREAYNEQFF
TRBJ1-4,TRBV10-2,13,CASSGTVNEKLFF
TRBJ2-5,TRBV29-1,12,CSVRLAQETQYF
TRBJ2-1,TRBV18,15,CASSLLSGTHNEQFF
TRBJ1-2,TRBV18,14,CASSPAGQAYGYTF
TRBJ1-4,TRBV10-3,14,CAISEPSVNEKLFF
TRBJ1-6,TRBV2,15,CASRFFSSYNSPLHF
TRBJ1-4,TRBV7-3,14,CASSSGQGEEKLFF
TRBJ2-1,TRBV29-1,14,CSVEQGLAVNEQFF